This T cell receptor (beta chain) was profiled in a study of OX40 agonist ivuxolimab in advanced cancers. Concerning the study at large: Ivuxolimab was an agonistic, fully human IgG2 monoclonal antibody directed against OX40 (CD134), a costimulatory receptor. Intravenous ivuxolimab was administered to patients every 2 weeks at six dose levels: 0.01, 0.1, 0.3, 1.5, 3 and 10 mg/kg. Of the approximately 50 patients in dose escalation, around 19 had hepatocellular carcinoma, roughly 15 had melanoma, 9 had renal cell carcinoma and 9 had head and neck cancer. In the dose-escalation cohort, about four fifths of patients were male, and the mean age was around 65 years with a range of roughly 20 to 85. Prior anti-PD-1, anti-PD-L1 or anti-CTLA-4 therapy was permitted, and about two fifths of dose-escalation patients had received checkpoint inhibitors. Partial responses occurred in three dose-escalation patients, of whom one had hepatocellular carcinoma and two had cutaneous melanoma. Peripheral TCRbeta sequencing was intended to test whether TCR sequence diversity was altered and clonal T-cell expansion was caused by ivuxolimab. The paper covers the monotherapy dose-escalation part of the phase I ivuxolimab trial, which included N of about 50 patients.

Points the paper makes about the study in general: Low levels of normalized T-cell clonal expansion were also seen in some patients who did not respond. At doses of 0.1 to 3.0 mg/kg, clonal expansion of both CD4+ and CD8+ T cells in blood was seen between baseline and week 6. In the 0.1-3.0 mg/kg groups, partial responders were among the patients with the lowest normalized peripheral clonal expansion, particularly in CD8+ T cells. Which antigens the clonally expanded peripheral T cells were specific for was not determined. After ivuxolimab, more expanded clones were found on average in CD8+ T cells than in CD4+ T cells.

Reading the germline V gene gives CDR1 SGHTA and CDR2 FQGNSA. At the junction V is shortened by 5 bases and J by 0 bases, with 11 bases in between. The CDR3 has 15 amino acids, counting the end cysteine and phenylalanine. The read is trimmed to its CDR3 DNA, 45 bases read in frame from base 1. Genomic DNA was isolated from the sorted cells so that the TCRbeta CDR3 region could be sequenced. The immunoSEQ Assay was used for sequencing of TCRbeta CDR3 regions. Sourced from immuneACCESS, this table was stored by TCRdb with only in-frame sequences that have V and J called. A share of the clones is absent; for the studies checked, an unresolved V gene accounts for under half, and the remainder has no known explanation. The sample has approximately 82,000 clones on record, about 94% of them singletons. The biggest ten clones account for around 20% of the sample. Comments on this clone: This receptor's antigen is unknown. No much larger clonotype is one base removed from it; base qualities were not supplied.

The trial excluded patients who had a history of autoimmune disease or who were on systemic immunosuppression. In every dose cohort, peripheral blood was drawn for TCR sequencing at baseline, cycle 4 day 1, and cycle 7 day 1. The samples were drawn from a first-in-human, open-label, multicenter phase I dose-escalation trial of ivuxolimab. The trial enrolled adults with locally advanced or metastatic head and neck squamous cell, hepatocellular, melanoma or renal cell carcinoma. CD4+ and CD8+ T cells were sorted separately from peripheral blood before TCR sequencing. This TCR derives from an adult with an advanced solid tumor such as melanoma, head and neck, liver or kidney cancer. The rearrangement combines TRBV7-2 with TRBJ1-3; no D gene is confidently identified. The sequences come from CD4+ or CD8+ T cells sorted from blood, collected in a trial of the OX40 agonist ivuxolimab. The nucleotide sequence reads as follows: TGTGCCAGCAGCCCAGACACATTCTCTGGAAACACCATATATTTT. Its product reads: CASSPDTFSGNTIYF.